The source of this TCR beta chain is a study of control samples from healthy donors and cancer patients. As regards this clone: The junction and the germline gene differ at one end; a read error may be behind it.

Some clones are missing from TCRdb's copy, which holds only in-frame ones; the method was immunoSEQ multiplex PCR. The table records about 98,000 clones, about four fifths of them present only once. The sequence derives from a man between 60 and 75 years old in good health. Source material: blood.

The CDR3 here is CSVEGTGYEQYF. The CDR3 bases are TGCAGCGTGGAAGGGACAGGCTACGAGCAGTACTTC. V usage is TRBV29-1 and J usage is TRBJ2-7, with 8 bases matching TRBD1. CDR3 length equals 12 residues. Germline V gene lookup returns CDR1 SQVTM and CDR2 ANQGSEA.